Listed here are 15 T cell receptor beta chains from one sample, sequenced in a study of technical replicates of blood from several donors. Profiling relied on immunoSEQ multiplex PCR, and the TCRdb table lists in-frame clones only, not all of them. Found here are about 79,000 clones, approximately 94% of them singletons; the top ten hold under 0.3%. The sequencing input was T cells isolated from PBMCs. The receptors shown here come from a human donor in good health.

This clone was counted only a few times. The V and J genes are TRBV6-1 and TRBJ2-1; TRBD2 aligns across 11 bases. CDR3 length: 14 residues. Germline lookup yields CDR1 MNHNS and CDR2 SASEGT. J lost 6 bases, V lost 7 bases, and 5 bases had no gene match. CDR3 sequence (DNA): TGTGCCAGCACAAAACTAGCGGGGGTCAATGAGCAGTTCTTC. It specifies CASTKLAGVNEQFF.

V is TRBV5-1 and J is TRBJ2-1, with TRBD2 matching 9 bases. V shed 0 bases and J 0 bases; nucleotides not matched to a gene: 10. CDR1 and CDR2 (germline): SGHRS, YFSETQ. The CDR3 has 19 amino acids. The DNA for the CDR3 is TGCGCCAGCAGCTTGGCCCTTGCGGGGGGGCGTAGCTCCTACAATGAGCAGTTCTTC. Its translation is CASSLALAGGRSSYNEQFF.

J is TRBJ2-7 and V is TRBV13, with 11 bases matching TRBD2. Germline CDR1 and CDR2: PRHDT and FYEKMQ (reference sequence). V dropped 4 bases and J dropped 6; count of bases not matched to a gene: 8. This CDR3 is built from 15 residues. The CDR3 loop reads CASSSPIAGGPEQYF. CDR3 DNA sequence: TGTGCCAGCAGCTCACCCATAGCGGGAGGGCCCGAGCAGTACTTC.

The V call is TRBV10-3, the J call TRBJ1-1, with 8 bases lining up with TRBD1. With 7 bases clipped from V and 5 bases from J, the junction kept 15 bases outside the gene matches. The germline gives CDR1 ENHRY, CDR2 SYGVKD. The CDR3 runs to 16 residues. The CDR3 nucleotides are TGTGCCATCAAACCGGACAGGGCTGATTGGGGAACTGAAGCTTTCTTT. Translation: CAIKPDRADWGTEAFF.

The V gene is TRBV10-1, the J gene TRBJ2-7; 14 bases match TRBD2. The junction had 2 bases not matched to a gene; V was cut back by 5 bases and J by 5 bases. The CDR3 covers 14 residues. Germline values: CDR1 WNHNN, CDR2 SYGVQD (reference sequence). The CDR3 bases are TGCGCCAGCAGTAAGACTAGCGGGAGGGACGAGCAGTACTTC. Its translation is CASSKTSGRDEQYF.

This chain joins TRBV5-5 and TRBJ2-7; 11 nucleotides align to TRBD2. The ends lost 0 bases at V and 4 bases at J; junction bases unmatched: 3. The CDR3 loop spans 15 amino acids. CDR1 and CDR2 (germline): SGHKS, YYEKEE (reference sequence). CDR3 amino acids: CASSLGLAGIYEQYF. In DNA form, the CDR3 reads TGTGCCAGCAGCTTGGGACTAGCGGGAATTTACGAGCAGTACTTC.

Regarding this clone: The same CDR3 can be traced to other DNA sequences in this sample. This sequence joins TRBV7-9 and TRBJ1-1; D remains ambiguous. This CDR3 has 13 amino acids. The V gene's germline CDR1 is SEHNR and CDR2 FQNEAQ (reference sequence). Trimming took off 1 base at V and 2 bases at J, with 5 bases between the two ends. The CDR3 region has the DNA TGTGCCAGCAGCTTAGAACAAAACACTGAAGCTTTCTTT. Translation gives CASSLEQNTEAFF.

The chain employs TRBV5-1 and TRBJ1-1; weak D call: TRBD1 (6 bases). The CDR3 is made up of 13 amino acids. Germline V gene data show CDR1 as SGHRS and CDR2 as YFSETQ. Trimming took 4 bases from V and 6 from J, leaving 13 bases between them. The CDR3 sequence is CASSQRDTPEAFF. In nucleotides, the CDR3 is TGCGCCAGCAGCCAGAGGGACACCCCTGAAGCTTTCTTT.

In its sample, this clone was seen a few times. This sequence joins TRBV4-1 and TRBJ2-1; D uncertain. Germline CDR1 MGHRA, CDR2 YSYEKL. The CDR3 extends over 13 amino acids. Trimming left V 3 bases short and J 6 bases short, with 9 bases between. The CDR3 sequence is CASSHRSLNEQFF. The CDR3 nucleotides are TGCGCCAGCAGCCACCGCAGTCTCAATGAGCAGTTCTTC.

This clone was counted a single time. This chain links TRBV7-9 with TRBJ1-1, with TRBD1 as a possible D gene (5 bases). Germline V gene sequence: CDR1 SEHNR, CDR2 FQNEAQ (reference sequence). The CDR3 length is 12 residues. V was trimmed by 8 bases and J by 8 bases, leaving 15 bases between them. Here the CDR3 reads CASLEGRGEAFF. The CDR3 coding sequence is TGTGCCAGCCTGGAGGGTCGGGGGGAAGCTTTCTTT.

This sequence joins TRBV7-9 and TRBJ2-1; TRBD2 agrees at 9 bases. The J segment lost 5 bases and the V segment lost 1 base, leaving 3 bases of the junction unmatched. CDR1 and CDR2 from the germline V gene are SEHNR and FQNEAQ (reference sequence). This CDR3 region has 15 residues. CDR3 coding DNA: TGTGCCAGCAGCTTAGGCGGGGGGGCCAACAATGAGCAGTTCTTC. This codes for CASSLGGGANNEQFF.

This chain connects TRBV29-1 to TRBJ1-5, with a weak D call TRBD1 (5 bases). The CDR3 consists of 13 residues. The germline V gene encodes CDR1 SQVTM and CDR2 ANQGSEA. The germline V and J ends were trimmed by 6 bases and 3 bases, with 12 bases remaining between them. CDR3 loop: CSVATGPNQPQHF. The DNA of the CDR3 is TGCAGCGTCGCAACAGGACCCAATCAGCCCCAGCATTTT.

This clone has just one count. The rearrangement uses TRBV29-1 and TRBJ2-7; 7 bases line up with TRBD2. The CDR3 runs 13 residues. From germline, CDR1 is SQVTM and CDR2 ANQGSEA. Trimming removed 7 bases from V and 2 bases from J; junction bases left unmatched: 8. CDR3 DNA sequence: TGCAGCGCCACACCCGGGACTACCTACGAGCAGTACTTC. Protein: CSATPGTTYEQYF.

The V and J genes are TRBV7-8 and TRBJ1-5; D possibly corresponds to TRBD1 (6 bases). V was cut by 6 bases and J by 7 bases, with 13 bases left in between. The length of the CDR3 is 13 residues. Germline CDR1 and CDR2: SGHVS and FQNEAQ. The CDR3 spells CASSKGQGQPQHF. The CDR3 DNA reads TGTGCCAGCAGTAAAGGGCAGGGGCAGCCCCAGCATTTT. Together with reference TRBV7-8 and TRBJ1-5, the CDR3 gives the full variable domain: GAGVSQSPRYKVAKRGQDVALRCDPISGHVSLFWYQQALGQGPEFLTYFQNEAQLDKSGLPSDRFFAERPEGSVSTLKIQRTQQEDSAVYLCASSKGQGQPQHFGDGTRLSIL.

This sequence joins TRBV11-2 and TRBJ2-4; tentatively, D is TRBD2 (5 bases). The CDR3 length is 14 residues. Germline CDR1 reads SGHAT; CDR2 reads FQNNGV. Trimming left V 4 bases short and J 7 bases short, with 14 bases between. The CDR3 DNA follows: TGTGCCAGCAGCTCAGTCCGGGGTCGGAACATTCAGTACTTC. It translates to CASSSVRGRNIQYF.